A single count supports the clone carrying this T cell receptor (beta chain). These data come from a study of blood T cell repertoires in COVID-19. Study overall: The study drew acute and convalescent COVID-19 samples from the United States, Italy and Spain. PBMCs, B-cell-depleted T cells, or T cells were the source of the cDNA or gDNA that made up the material.

Unmatched junction bases numbered 2, after V lost 10 bases and J lost 0 bases. CDR3 length equals 13 residues. Germline V gives CDR1 SNHLY, CDR2 FYNNEI. In the original workflow: Quantification of nucleated cells was approximated via reference gene primer amplification. TCRdb's table, derived via immunoSEQ multiplex PCR, lists solely in-frame clones and lacks some. D and trimming come from the DNA, and the V and J calls and clone size come from that table. Among some 68,000 clones, approximately 90% were seen once, and the ten largest hold approximately 2.9%. This clonotype originated in a man in his forties or fifties with acute or convalescent COVID-19. The sample consisted of peripheral blood. The chain links TRBV2 to TRBJ2-1; 8 bases align to TRBD2. This CDR3 is CATSGSSYNEQFF. The CDR3 bases are TGTGCCACGAGCGGGAGCTCCTACAATGAGCAGTTCTTC.